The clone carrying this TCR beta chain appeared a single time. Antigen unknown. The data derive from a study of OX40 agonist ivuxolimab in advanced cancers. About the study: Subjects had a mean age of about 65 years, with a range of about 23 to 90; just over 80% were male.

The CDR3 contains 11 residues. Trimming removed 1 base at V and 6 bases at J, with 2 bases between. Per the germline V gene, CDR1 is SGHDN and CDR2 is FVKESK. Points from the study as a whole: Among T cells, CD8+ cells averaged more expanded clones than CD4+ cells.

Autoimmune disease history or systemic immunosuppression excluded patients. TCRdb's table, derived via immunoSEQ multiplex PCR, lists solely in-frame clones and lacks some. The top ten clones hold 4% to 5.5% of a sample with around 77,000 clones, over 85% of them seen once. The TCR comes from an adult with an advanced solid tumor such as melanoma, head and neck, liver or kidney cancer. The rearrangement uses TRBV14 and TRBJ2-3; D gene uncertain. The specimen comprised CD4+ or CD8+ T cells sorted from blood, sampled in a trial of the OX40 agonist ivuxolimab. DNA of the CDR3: TGTGCCAGCAGCCAAGGGGATACGCAGTATTTT. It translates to CASSQGDTQYF. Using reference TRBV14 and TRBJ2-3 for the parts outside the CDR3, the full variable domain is EAGVTQFPSHSVIEKGQTVTLRCDPISGHDNLYWYRRVMGKEIKFLLHFVKESKQDESGMPNNRFLAERTGGTYSTLKVQPAELEDSGVYFCASSQGDTQYFGPGTRLTVL.